The 22 T cell receptor beta chains given below trace back to one sample, sequenced in a study of blood T cell repertoires in COVID-19. Here immunoSEQ multiplex PCR was the method, and the copy in TCRdb shows in-frame clones only, minus some. This repertoire shows about 280,000 clones, approximately 83% found once; its top ten account for 8.5% to 9.5%. Source material: peripheral blood. The receptor set was obtained from a woman aged 50 to 60 who had recovered from COVID-19.

This clone occurred a few times. The DNA for the CDR3 is TGTGCCAGCAGCTCCTACAAACTCAGGGGGCCCTACGAGCAGTACTTC. It is translated as CASSSYKLRGPYEQYF. J is TRBJ2-7 and V is TRBV7-2; the match to TRBD1 covers 8 bases. V gave up 4 bases and J gave up 2 bases; unmatched junction bases: 10. The CDR3 is 16 amino acids. Germline lookup yields CDR1 SGHTA and CDR2 FQGNSA.

V usage is TRBV5-1 and J usage is TRBJ1-1, with 8 positions matching TRBD1. The germline V gene encodes CDR1 SGHRS and CDR2 YFSETQ. CDR3 size: 16 residues. V dropped 1 base and J dropped 3; count of bases not matched to a gene: 8. CDR3 bases: TGCGCCAGCAGCTTGTGGCAGGGGGCATCGGACACTGAAGCTTTCTTT. Protein product: CASSLWQGASDTEAFF. The whole variable domain, filled in from reference TRBV5-1 and TRBJ1-1, reads KAGVTQTPRYLIKTRGQQVTLSCSPISGHRSVSWYQQTPGQGLQFLFEYFSETQRNKGNFPGRFSGRQFSNSRSEMNVSTLELGDSALYLCASSLWQGASDTEAFFGQGTRLTVV.

The chain combines TRBV19 with TRBJ2-1, with D tentatively TRBD2 (6 bases). Germline V lookup: CDR1 LNHDA, CDR2 SQIVND (reference sequence). V dropped 5 bases and J dropped 0 bases, with 11 bases sitting between them. The CDR3 is 15 residues long. Here the CDR3 reads CASSLGGNSYNEQFF. CDR3 DNA: TGTGCCAGTAGTCTTGGGGGGAACTCCTACAATGAGCAGTTCTTC.

The rearrangement links TRBV10-3 to TRBJ1-6; D is perhaps TRBD1 (6 bases). The CDR3 loop spans 16 amino acids. Trimming took off 2 bases at V and 5 bases at J, with 13 bases between the two ends. Germline CDR1 ENHRY, CDR2 SYGVKD. This CDR3 reads CAISELNTGNNSPLHF. The CDR3 nucleotides are TGTGCCATCAGTGAGCTAAACACAGGGAATAATTCACCCCTCCACTTT.

The J gene is TRBJ1-3, the V gene TRBV5-1, with a weak D call TRBD1 (6 bases). Germline lookup yields CDR1 SGHRS and CDR2 YFSETQ. This CDR3 is built from 18 residues. The V gene lost 0 bases and the J gene lost 8 bases, with 24 bases spanning the gap. CDR3 nucleotides: TGCGCCAGCAGCTTGGGGCCCGGCGTGACAGGCGAGGGGGACACCATATATTTT. The encoded protein is CASSLGPGVTGEGDTIYF. Full variable domain (rest looked up from reference TRBV5-1 and TRBJ1-3): KAGVTQTPRYLIKTRGQQVTLSCSPISGHRSVSWYQQTPGQGLQFLFEYFSETQRNKGNFPGRFSGRQFSNSRSEMNVSTLELGDSALYLCASSLGPGVTGEGDTIYFGEGSWLTVV.

This chain uses TRBV6-2 or TRBV6-3 with TRBJ1-1; TRBD1 might be the D (5 bases). The V end was cut by 2 bases, the J end by 5 bases, with 9 bases between. The CDR3 spans 13 residues. The germline V gene has CDR1 MNHEY and CDR2 SVGEGT. The CDR3 nucleotides are TGTGCCAGCAGTTACCAGGGTAAGACTGAAGCTTTCTTT. It translates to CASSYQGKTEAFF.

There are a few counts of this clone. The chain joins TRBV6-1 to TRBJ1-5; tentative D call: TRBD1 (6 bases). Deletions cut 2 bases from V and 6 bases from J, with 29 bases between. Germline-derived CDR1 and CDR2 are MNHNS and SASEGT. There are 20 residues in the CDR3. The CDR3 sequence is CASSEIGPQLGNRVGQPQHF. The CDR3 region has the DNA TGTGCCAGCAGTGAAATTGGGCCCCAACTGGGAAACAGGGTGGGTCAGCCCCAGCATTTT.

The chain has TRBV6-2 or TRBV6-3 and TRBJ1-5, with 7 bases that match TRBD1. The CDR3 spans 17 residues. Germline-derived CDR1 and CDR2 are MNHEY and SVGEGT. V trimming: 4 bases; J trimming: 7 bases; junction bases outside the gene matches: 16. CDR3 in amino acids: CASSSKTGTALEQPQHF. The CDR3 DNA reads as TGTGCCAGCAGTTCAAAAACCGGGACAGCACTCGAGCAGCCCCAGCATTTT.

This clone was picked up one time. This chain connects TRBV7-2 to TRBJ2-3, with 8 bases that match TRBD2. CDR1 SGHTA and CDR2 FQGNSA come from the germline V gene. With V trimmed by 5 bases and J by 6 bases, 7 bases remained unmatched. The CDR3 sequence is 14 residues long. CDR3 amino acids: CASSLQRTSDTQYF. The CDR3 DNA follows: TGTGCCAGCAGCCTACAGAGGACTAGCGATACGCAGTATTTT.

This clone was seen a few times. This chain connects TRBV5-5 to TRBJ2-2; the match to TRBD1 covers 8 bases. Looked up from germline, CDR1 is SGHKS and CDR2 is YYEKEE (reference sequence). V was clipped by 4 bases and J by 5 bases; unmatched bases: 7. This CDR3 has 15 amino acids. The CDR3 region has the DNA TGTGCCAGCAGCCGCGGACAGGGAATAACCGGGGAGCTGTTTTTT. It is translated as CASSRGQGITGELFF.

V and J are TRBV5-1 and TRBJ2-1; 9 nucleotides align to TRBD2. Germline V lookup: CDR1 SGHRS, CDR2 YFSETQ. With V trimmed by 2 bases and J by 7 bases, 7 bases remained unmatched. The length of the CDR3 is 15 residues. The CDR3 loop reads CASSLLAGGGNEQFF. CDR3 coding DNA: TGCGCCAGCAGCTTACTGGCGGGAGGGGGTAATGAGCAGTTCTTC.

The chain recombines TRBV30 with TRBJ2-7, with 8 bases that match TRBD1. Per the germline V gene, CDR1 is GTSNPN and CDR2 is SVGIG (reference sequence). This CDR3 is built from 14 residues. Unmatched junction bases numbered 6, after V lost 3 bases and J lost 2 bases. The CDR3 sequence: CAWSRQGIAYEQYF. CDR3 DNA sequence: TGTGCCTGGAGCCGACAGGGGATTGCCTACGAGCAGTACTTC.

This chain connects TRBV7-9 to TRBJ2-1, with D perhaps TRBD1 (5 bases). The CDR3 has 14 amino acids. Trimming pared 5 bases from V and 9 bases from J, leaving 17 bases between. The V gene's germline CDR1 is SEHNR and CDR2 FQNEAQ (reference sequence). DNA for the CDR3: TGTGCCAGCAGCACGAGTGAGTCTGGGGCTGAGCAGTTCTTC. Its protein product is CASSTSESGAEQFF.

This chain uses TRBV2 with TRBJ2-7; 10 bases match TRBD1. V was pared by 0 bases and J by 6 bases, with 5 bases of the junction left unmatched. The CDR3 totals 15 residues. CDR1 is SNHLY, CDR2 FYNNEI, per germline. CDR3 residues: CASSEARDRGREQYF. The CDR3 DNA sequence: TGTGCCAGCAGTGAAGCCCGGGACAGGGGTCGCGAGCAGTACTTC.

V usage is TRBV5-1 and J usage is TRBJ1-6; 9 nucleotides match TRBD1. The CDR3 is 14 amino acids. J gave up 8 bases and V 3 bases, and 3 bases lay outside the gene matches. Germline values: CDR1 SGHRS, CDR2 YFSETQ. This CDR3 is CASSSTGGDSPLHF. CDR3 DNA: TGCGCCAGCAGCTCGACAGGGGGGGATTCACCCCTCCACTTT.

The chain uses TRBV27 and TRBJ2-3; 11 positions match TRBD2. This CDR3 is built from 18 residues. Germline V gene sequence: CDR1 MNHEY, CDR2 SMNVEV (reference sequence). With V trimmed by 5 bases and J by 1 base, 11 bases remained unmatched. In DNA, the CDR3 is TGTGCCAGCAGTCTCCCTCGACTAGCGGGACGGGGCACAGATACGCAGTATTTT. This codes for CASSLPRLAGRGTDTQYF.

The V and J genes are TRBV4-2 and TRBJ1-2; D is perhaps TRBD1 (5 bases). CDR1 is LGHNA and CDR2 is YNFKEQ in the germline V gene. V was trimmed by 3 bases and J by 3 bases, leaving 8 bases between them. CDR3 length: 13 residues. CDR3 loop: CASSHTGDYGYTF. The CDR3 DNA is TGTGCCAGCAGCCACACAGGAGACTATGGCTACACCTTC.

The V gene is TRBV30, the J gene TRBJ1-2; D is unresolved. Trimming cost V 1 base and J 2 bases, with 5 bases left between them. CDR3 length: 12 residues. Germline CDR1 and CDR2: GTSNPN and SVGIG (reference sequence). CDR3 amino acids: CAWSGANYGYTF. The CDR3, as DNA: TGTGCCTGGAGTGGGGCCAACTATGGCTACACCTTC. Complete variable domain (other parts from reference TRBV30 and TRBJ1-2): SQTIHQWPATLVQPVGSPLSLECTVEGTSNPNLYWYRQAAGRGLQLLFYSVGIGQISSEVPQNLSASRPQDRQFILSSKKLLLSDSGFYLCAWSGANYGYTFGSGTRLTVV.

The chain couples TRBV7-2 to TRBJ2-5, with D possibly being TRBD2 (6 bases). The V end lost 1 base, the J end lost 5 bases, and 11 bases lay between the germline ends. This CDR3 spans 14 amino acids. The V gene's germline CDR1 is SGHTA and CDR2 FQGNSA. As DNA, the CDR3 is TGTGCCAGCAGCTTAGATCCCGGGGGTGAGACCCAGTACTTC. Translating gives CASSLDPGGETQYF.

This chain links TRBV3-1 (or the pseudogene TRBV3-2) with TRBJ2-3; 12 bases line up with TRBD2. V trimming: 0 bases; J trimming: 4 bases; junction bases outside the gene matches: 5. Germline loops: CDR1 LGHDT, CDR2 YNNKEL (reference sequence). The CDR3 runs to 17 residues. The CDR3 DNA is TGTGCCAGCAGCCAAGACTGTTCTAGCGGGGGGGCAGATACGCAGTATTTT. As protein: CASSQDCSSGGADTQYF.

This chain joins TRBV18 and TRBJ2-7; 10 positions agree with TRBD1. V lost 6 bases, J lost 2 bases, and 7 bases stayed unmatched. The CDR3 contains 15 residues. Germline lookup yields CDR1 KGHSH and CDR2 LQKENI. The CDR3 nucleotides read TGTGCCAGCTCCTCCGGGGGGACAGGGGCCTACGAGCAGTACTTC. It yields the protein CASSSGGTGAYEQYF.

This chain joins TRBV4-1 and TRBJ1-2; D not certain. The CDR3 spans 15 residues. Deletions cut 0 bases from V and 4 bases from J, with 12 bases between. Germline-derived CDR1 and CDR2 are MGHRA and YSYEKL. The DNA of the CDR3 is TGCGCCAGCAGCCAAGAAGCTATAGCTGTCTATGGCTACACCTTC. It encodes CASSQEAIAVYGYTF.